This entry lists 16 T cell receptor beta chains sequenced from one sample in a study of cytomegalovirus exposure and HLA in healthy donors (dated by TCRdb to the late 2010s). The library was obtained by the immunoSEQ multiplex PCR assay. For the multiplex PCR, a mixture combining 60 forward primers for TCR Vbeta segments and 13 reverse primers for TCR Jbeta segments was used. The source is immuneACCESS, and TCRdb retained only in-frame sequences with V and J called. Part of the clones is not carried over; for the studies checked, unresolved V genes explain less than half of this, and the remainder is unexplained. For this sample there are under 150,000 clones; around 83% appear just once. The ten most abundant clones make up roughly 1.2% of the sample. Sequences were obtained from PBMCs. These receptors were collected from a girl aged 2-15 years in good health and CMV-seronegative.

J is TRBJ1-1 and V is TRBV5-6; 7 bases fit TRBD1. CDR3 size: 13 residues. CDR1 and CDR2 (germline): SGHDT, YYEEEE. J was trimmed by 11 bases and V by 0 bases; bases with no gene match: 7. The CDR3 loop reads CASSLAAGTEAFF. CDR3 sequence (DNA): TGTGCCAGCAGCTTGGCCGCCGGGACAGAGGCTTTCTTT.

The CDR3 coding sequence is TGTGCCAGTAGCAAAACTAGAGTTGGGCTCGAGCAGTACTTC. Amino acid sequence: CASSKTRVGLEQYF. The V and J genes are TRBV19 and TRBJ2-7; tentatively, D is TRBD2 (5 bases). This CDR3 comprises 14 residues. Germline lookup yields CDR1 LNHDA and CDR2 SQIVND (reference sequence). Trimming cost V 6 bases and J 6 bases, with 18 bases left between them. Variable domain in full (rest from reference TRBV19 and TRBJ2-7): DGGITQSPKYLFRKEGQNVTLSCEQNLNHDAMYWYRQDPGQGLRLIYYSQIVNDFQKGDIAEGYSVSREKKESFPLTVTSAQKNPTAFYLCASSKTRVGLEQYFGPGTRLTVT.

This chain connects TRBV11-2 to TRBJ2-7, with D unclear. The CDR3 spans 15 residues. Germline V lookup: CDR1 SGHAT, CDR2 FQNNGV. Trimming left V 4 bases short and J 0 bases short, with 13 bases between. The CDR3 sequence: CASSSRGGSSYEQYF. CDR3 nucleotides: TGTGCCAGCAGCTCCAGAGGCGGAAGCTCCTACGAGCAGTACTTC.

The J gene is TRBJ1-6, the V gene TRBV19; perhaps TRBD1 as D (6 bases). The CDR3 has 14 amino acids. V shed 6 bases and J shed 0 bases, with 6 bases lying between them. The germline V gene has CDR1 LNHDA and CDR2 SQIVND (reference sequence). CDR3 bases: TGTGCCAGTAGGGACAGCTCCTATAATTCACCCCTCCACTTT. The encoded protein is CASRDSSYNSPLHF. The complete variable domain, with remaining parts taken from reference TRBV19 and TRBJ1-6, reads DGGITQSPKYLFRKEGQNVTLSCEQNLNHDAMYWYRQDPGQGLRLIYYSQIVNDFQKGDIAEGYSVSREKKESFPLTVTSAQKNPTAFYLCASRDSSYNSPLHFGNGTRLTVT.

In its sample, this clone was seen once. V usage is TRBV28 and J usage is TRBJ1-3; TRBD1 might be the D (6 bases). Trimming removed 5 bases at V and 2 bases at J, with 22 bases between. The germline V gene has CDR1 MDHEN and CDR2 SYDVKM. There are 18 residues in the CDR3. CDR3 region: CASSLRLGGGHAGNTIYF. The CDR3 nucleotides are TGTGCCAGCAGTCTGCGTTTAGGGGGGGGTCACGCTGGAAACACCATATATTTT.

The J gene is TRBJ2-1, the V gene TRBV2, with TRBD1 identical over 8 bases. Germline V gene data show CDR1 as SNHLY and CDR2 as FYNNEI. The CDR3 is 16 amino acids. Trimming took 3 bases from V and 3 from J; bases not matched to a gene: 7. The CDR3, as DNA: TGTGCCAGCAGTGATTGGCGAGGACAGGGCTACAATGAGCAGTTCTTC. Translation: CASSDWRGQGYNEQFF.

This clone has more than one count but fewer than ten. J is TRBJ1-4 and V is TRBV25-1; 7 nucleotides line up with TRBD1. Trimming cost V 6 bases and J 8 bases; bases outside gene matches: 3. Germline V lookup: CDR1 MGHDK, CDR2 SYGVNS. The CDR3 length is 12 residues. In DNA form, the CDR3 reads TGTGCCAGCAGGGGACAGCAAGAAAAACTGTTTTTT. Its translation: CASRGQQEKLFF.

The V and J genes are TRBV7-9 and TRBJ2-5, with 8 bases matching TRBD2. The J segment lost 0 bases and the V segment lost 6 bases, leaving 12 bases of the junction unmatched. Per germline, CDR1 SEHNR and CDR2 FQNEAQ (reference sequence). The CDR3 contains 17 residues. The CDR3 bases are TGTGCCAGCAGTCCTCTTATGACTAGCGACTACCAAGAGACCCAGTACTTC. The encoded protein is CASSPLMTSDYQETQYF. The variable domain in full, with the rest retrieved from reference TRBV7-9 and TRBJ2-5, is DTGVSQNPRHKITKRGQNVTFRCDPISEHNRLYWYRQTLGQGPEFLTYFQNEAQLEKSRLLSDRFSAERPKGSFSTLEIQRTEQGDSAMYLCASSPLMTSDYQETQYFGPGTRLLVL.

The CDR3 reads CASRIAGVVGETQYF. CDR3 sequence (DNA): TGTGCCAGCAGGATAGCGGGAGTTGTCGGGGAGACCCAGTACTTC. The chain employs TRBV27 and TRBJ2-5, with 9 bases identical to TRBD2. Germline V gives CDR1 MNHEY, CDR2 SMNVEV (reference sequence). CDR3 size: 15 residues. Trimming cost V 6 bases and J 5 bases; bases outside gene matches: 10.

V is TRBV2 and J is TRBJ2-3; 8 bases align to TRBD1. The germline V gene has CDR1 SNHLY and CDR2 FYNNEI. This CDR3 is 15 amino acids long. The junction had 6 bases not matched to a gene; V was cut back by 7 bases and J by 0 bases. The CDR3 loop reads CASKQGAYSTDTQYF. The CDR3 region has the DNA TGTGCCAGCAAGCAGGGGGCTTACAGCACAGATACGCAGTATTTT.

J is TRBJ1-5 and V is TRBV19, with 7 bases identical to TRBD1. The CDR3 runs to 16 residues. J gave up 0 bases and V 5 bases, and 7 bases lay outside the gene matches. Looked up from germline, CDR1 is LNHDA and CDR2 is SQIVND (reference sequence). CDR3 amino acids: CASSSGQPYSNQPQHF. The DNA of the CDR3 is TGTGCCAGTAGTTCGGGACAGCCTTATAGCAATCAGCCCCAGCATTTT.

V is TRBV30 and J is TRBJ1-2; no clear D. There are 11 residues in the CDR3. V lost 8 bases and J lost 2, with 9 bases in between. In germline, CDR1 is GTSNPN, CDR2 SVGIG (reference sequence). The CDR3 protein is CAREQNYGYTF. CDR3 bases: TGTGCCAGAGAACAGAACTATGGCTACACCTTC.

Worth noting for this clone: Different DNA sequences within this sample yield the same CDR3. The CDR3 DNA sequence: TGTGCCAGCAGCCAGGGGACTAGCGGGGGGGCCAATGAGCAGTTCTTC. Encoded protein: CASSQGTSGGANEQFF. The rearrangement links TRBV4-2 to TRBJ2-1, with 16 positions matching TRBD2. The germline gives CDR1 LGHNA, CDR2 YNFKEQ. The CDR3 has 16 residues. After removal of 3 bases from V and 6 bases from J, the junction contained 2 bases not matched to a gene.

A few counts support this clone. V is TRBV27 and J is TRBJ1-1; unclear D gene. Trimming shortened V by 6 bases and J by 1 base, and 9 bases separated the two germline ends. In germline, CDR1 is MNHEY, CDR2 SMNVEV (reference sequence). This CDR3 has 13 amino acids. CDR3 region: CASSWAENTEAFF. Here the CDR3 DNA reads TGTGCCAGCAGCTGGGCAGAGAACACTGAAGCTTTCTTT.

The chain uses TRBV30 and TRBJ2-6, with 12 nucleotides matching TRBD1. The trim removed 4 bases at V and 0 bases at J, leaving 4 bases unmatched. This CDR3 spans 17 amino acids. Germline V gives CDR1 GTSNPN, CDR2 SVGIG (reference sequence). As DNA, the CDR3 is TGTGCCTGGATGGGGGACAGGGGGCTCTCTGGGGCCAACGTCCTGACTTTC. Its protein is CAWMGDRGLSGANVLTF.

The V gene is TRBV18, the J gene TRBJ2-7; D possibly corresponds to TRBD1 (5 bases). Trimming took off 3 bases at V and 1 base at J, with 13 bases between the two ends. This CDR3 contains 15 residues. Per germline, CDR1 KGHSH and CDR2 LQKENI. CDR3 DNA sequence: TGTGCCAGCTCACCGATACAGGCAAATTCCTACGAGCAGTACTTC. It is translated as CASSPIQANSYEQYF.